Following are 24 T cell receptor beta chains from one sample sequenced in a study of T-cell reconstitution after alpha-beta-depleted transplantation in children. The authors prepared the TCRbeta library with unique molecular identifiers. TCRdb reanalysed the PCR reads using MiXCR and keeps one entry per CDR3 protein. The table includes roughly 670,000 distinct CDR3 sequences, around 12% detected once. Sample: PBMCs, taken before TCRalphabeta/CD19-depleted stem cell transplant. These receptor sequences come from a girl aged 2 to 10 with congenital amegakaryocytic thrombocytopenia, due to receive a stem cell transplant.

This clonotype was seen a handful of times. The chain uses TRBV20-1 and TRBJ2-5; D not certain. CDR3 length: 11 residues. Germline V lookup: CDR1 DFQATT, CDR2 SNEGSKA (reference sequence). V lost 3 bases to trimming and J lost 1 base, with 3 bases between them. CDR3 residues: CSASLQETQYF. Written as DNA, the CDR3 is TGCAGTGCTAGCCTCCAAGAGACCCAGTACTTC.

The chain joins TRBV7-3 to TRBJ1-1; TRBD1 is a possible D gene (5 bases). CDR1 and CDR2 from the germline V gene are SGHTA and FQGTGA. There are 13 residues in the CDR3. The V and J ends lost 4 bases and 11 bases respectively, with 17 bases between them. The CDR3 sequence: CASSYNPRDFAFF. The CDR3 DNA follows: TGTGCCAGCAGCTACAACCCCAGGGATTTCGCTTTCTTT.

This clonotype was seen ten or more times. The CDR3 loop is CASSQLAGGPDTQYF. CDR3 DNA sequence: TGTGCCAGCAGCCAGCTAGCGGGAGGGCCAGATACGCAGTATTTT. V is TRBV12-3 or TRBV12-4 and J is TRBJ2-3; 12 bases match TRBD2. V was pared by 6 bases and J by 4 bases, with 5 bases of the junction left unmatched. The CDR3 spans 15 residues.

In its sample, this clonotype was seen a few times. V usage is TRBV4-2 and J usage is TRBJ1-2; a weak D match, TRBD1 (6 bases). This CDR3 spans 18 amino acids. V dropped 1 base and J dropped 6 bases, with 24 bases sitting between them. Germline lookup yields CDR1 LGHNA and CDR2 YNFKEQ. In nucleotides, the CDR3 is TGTGCCAGCAGCCAAGCTGGTCGGCAACAGGGAAGGAGTCATGGCTACACCTTC. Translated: CASSQAGRQQGRSHGYTF.

The CDR3 spells CASSSPGAGGRNTIYF. In DNA, the CDR3 is TGTGCCAGCAGTTCCCCCGGGGCAGGGGGCCGAAACACCATATATTTT. The chain employs TRBV12-3 or TRBV12-4 and TRBJ1-3; 8 bases are a match to TRBD1. Trimming cost V 4 bases and J 5 bases; bases outside gene matches: 10. CDR3 size: 16 residues.

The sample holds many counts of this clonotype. CDR3 sequence: CASSYGHLAGNTGELFF. DNA of the CDR3: TGTGCCAGCAGTTACGGCCACCTAGCGGGAAACACCGGGGAGCTGTTTTTT. The chain links TRBV6-5 to TRBJ2-2, with TRBD2 matching over 9 bases. J lost 2 bases, V lost 2 bases, and 6 bases had no gene match. The CDR3 has 17 residues. Per germline, CDR1 MNHEY and CDR2 SVGAGI.

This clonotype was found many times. CDR3 sequence: CASSPPDNRGRYQQYF. CDR3 DNA: TGTGCCAGCAGCCCCCCCGACAATCGCGGACGCTATCAGCAGTACTTC. This chain joins TRBV12-3 or TRBV12-4 and TRBJ2-7; no clear D gene. Trimming stripped 6 bases from V and 8 bases from J, with 26 bases between. This CDR3 has 16 residues.

In DNA, the CDR3 is TGTGCCAGCAGCTTAGCCCCCACCGACGGACTAGCGGGAGTAGGGGAGACCCAGTACTTC. The encoded protein is CASSLAPTDGLAGVGETQYF. The chain employs TRBV7-7 and TRBJ2-5, with 13 bases aligning to TRBD2. Trimming at V came to 0 bases and at J to 5 bases, leaving 15 bases not matched to a gene. Per the germline V gene, CDR1 is SSHAT and CDR2 is FNYEAQ (reference sequence). This CDR3 region has 20 residues. Full variable domain (remainder filled in from reference TRBV7-7 and TRBJ2-5): GAGVSQSPRYKVTKRGQDVTLRCDPISSHATLYWYQQALGQGPEFLTYFNYEAQPDKSGLPSDRFSAERPEGSISTLTIQRTEQRDSAMYRCASSLAPTDGLAGVGETQYFGPGTRLLVL.

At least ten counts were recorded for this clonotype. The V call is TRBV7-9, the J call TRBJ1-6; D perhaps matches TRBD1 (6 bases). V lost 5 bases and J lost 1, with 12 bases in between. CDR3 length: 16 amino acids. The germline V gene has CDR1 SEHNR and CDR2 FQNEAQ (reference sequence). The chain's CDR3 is CASSARDNSYNSPLHF. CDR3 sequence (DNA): TGTGCCAGCAGCGCCCGGGACAATTCCTATAATTCACCCCTCCACTTT.

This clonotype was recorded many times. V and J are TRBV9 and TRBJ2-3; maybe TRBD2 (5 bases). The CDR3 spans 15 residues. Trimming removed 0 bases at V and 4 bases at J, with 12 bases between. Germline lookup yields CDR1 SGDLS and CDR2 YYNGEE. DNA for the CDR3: TGTGCCAGCAGCGTAGAGGCCCTGGAGGCAGATACGCAGTATTTT. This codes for CASSVEALEADTQYF.

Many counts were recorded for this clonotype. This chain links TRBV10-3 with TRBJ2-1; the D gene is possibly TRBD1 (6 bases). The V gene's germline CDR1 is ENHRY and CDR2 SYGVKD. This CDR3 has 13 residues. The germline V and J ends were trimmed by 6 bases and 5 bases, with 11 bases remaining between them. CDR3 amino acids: CAIRGDTHNEQFF. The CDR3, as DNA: TGTGCCATCAGGGGGGACACTCACAATGAGCAGTTCTTC.

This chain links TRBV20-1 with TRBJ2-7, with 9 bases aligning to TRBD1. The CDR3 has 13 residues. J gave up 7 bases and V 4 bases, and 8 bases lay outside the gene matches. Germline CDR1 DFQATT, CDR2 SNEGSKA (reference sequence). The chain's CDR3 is CSANPGQGFEQYF. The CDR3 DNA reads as TGCAGTGCTAACCCGGGACAGGGCTTTGAGCAGTACTTC.

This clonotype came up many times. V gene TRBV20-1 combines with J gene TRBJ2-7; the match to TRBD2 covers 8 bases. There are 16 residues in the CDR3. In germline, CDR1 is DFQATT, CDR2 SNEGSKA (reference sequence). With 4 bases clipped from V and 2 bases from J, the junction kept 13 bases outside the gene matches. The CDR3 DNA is TGCAGTGCTAATACTTACCAGACTAGCGCTCCCTACGAGCAGTACTTC. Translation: CSANTYQTSAPYEQYF.

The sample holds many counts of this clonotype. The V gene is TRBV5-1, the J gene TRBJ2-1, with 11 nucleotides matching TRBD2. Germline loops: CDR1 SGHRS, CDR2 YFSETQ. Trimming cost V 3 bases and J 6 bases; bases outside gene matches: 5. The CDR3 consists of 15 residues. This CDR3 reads CASSSVAGGSNEQFF. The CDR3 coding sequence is TGCGCCAGCAGCTCAGTAGCGGGAGGGAGCAATGAGCAGTTCTTC.

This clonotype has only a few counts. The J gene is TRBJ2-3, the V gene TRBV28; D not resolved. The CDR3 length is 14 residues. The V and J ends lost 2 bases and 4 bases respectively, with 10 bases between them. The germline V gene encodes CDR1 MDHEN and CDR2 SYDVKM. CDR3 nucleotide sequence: TGTGCCAGCAGTTTAAGCCTGGGCCCAGATACGCAGTATTTT. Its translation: CASSLSLGPDTQYF.

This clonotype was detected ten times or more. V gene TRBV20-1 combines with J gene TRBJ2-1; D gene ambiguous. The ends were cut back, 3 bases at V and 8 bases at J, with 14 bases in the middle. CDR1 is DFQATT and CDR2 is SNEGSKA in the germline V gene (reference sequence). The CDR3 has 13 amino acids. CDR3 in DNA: TGCAGTGCTAGTGTCCGGAGTACGGATGAGCAGTTCTTC. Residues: CSASVRSTDEQFF.

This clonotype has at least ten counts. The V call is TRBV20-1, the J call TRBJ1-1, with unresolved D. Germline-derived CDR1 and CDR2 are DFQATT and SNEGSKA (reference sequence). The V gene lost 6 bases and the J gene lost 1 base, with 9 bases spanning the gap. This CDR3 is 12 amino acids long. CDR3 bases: TGCAGTGCCCCCTCTGAGAACACTGAAGCTTTCTTT. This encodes CSAPSENTEAFF.

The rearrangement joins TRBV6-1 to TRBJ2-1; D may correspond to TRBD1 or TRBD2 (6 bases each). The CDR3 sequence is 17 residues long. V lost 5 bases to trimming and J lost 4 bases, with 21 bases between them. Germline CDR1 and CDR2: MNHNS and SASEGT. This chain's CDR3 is CASSPRLGGGNYNEQFF. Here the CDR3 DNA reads TGTGCCAGCAGTCCCCGACTAGGGGGAGGCAATTACAATGAGCAGTTCTTC.

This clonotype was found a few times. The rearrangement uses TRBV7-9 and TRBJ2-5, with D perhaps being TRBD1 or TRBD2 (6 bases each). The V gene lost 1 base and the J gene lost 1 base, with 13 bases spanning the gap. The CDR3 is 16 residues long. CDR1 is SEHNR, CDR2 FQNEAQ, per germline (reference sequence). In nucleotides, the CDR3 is TGTGCCAGCAGCTTAGAGTTTGGGGGGCTCCAAGAGACCCAGTACTTC. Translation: CASSLEFGGLQETQYF.

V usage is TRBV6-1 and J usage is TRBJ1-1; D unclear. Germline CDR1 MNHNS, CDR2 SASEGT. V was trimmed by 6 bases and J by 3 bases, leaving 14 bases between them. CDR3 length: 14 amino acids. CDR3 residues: CASRKTDMYTEAFF. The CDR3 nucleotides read TGTGCCAGCAGGAAGACGGATATGTACACTGAAGCTTTCTTT.

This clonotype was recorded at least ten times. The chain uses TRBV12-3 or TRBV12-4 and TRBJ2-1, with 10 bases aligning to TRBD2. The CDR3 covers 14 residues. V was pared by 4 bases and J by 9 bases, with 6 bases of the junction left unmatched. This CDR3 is CASSWSSGSTEQFF. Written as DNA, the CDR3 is TGTGCCAGCAGTTGGTCTAGCGGGAGCACTGAGCAGTTCTTC.

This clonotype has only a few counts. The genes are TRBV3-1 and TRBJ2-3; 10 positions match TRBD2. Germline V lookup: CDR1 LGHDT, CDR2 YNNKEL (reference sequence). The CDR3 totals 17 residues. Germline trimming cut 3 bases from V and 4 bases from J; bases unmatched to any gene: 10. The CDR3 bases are TGTGCCAGCAGCCATAGTTCCCTAGCGGGAGATTCAGATACGCAGTATTTT. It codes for CASSHSSLAGDSDTQYF.

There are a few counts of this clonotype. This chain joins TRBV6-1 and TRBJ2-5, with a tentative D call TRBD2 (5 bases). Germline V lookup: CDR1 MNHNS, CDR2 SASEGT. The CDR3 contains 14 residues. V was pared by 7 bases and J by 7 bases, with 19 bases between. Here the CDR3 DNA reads TGTGCCAGCAAGGGAGAGGGATACCACCGGACCCAGTACTTC. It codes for CASKGEGYHRTQYF.

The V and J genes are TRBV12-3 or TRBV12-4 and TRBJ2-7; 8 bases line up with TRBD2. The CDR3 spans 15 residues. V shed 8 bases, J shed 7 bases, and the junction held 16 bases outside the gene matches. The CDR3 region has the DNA TGTGCCAGCGCTACCGACGGGGGGGCGCGTCAGGAGCAGTACTTC. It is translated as CASATDGGARQEQYF.